The rows below give T cell receptor beta chains drawn from one sample of a study of OX40 agonist ivuxolimab in advanced cancers. Assay: immunoSEQ multiplex PCR; the TCRdb copy retains only in-frame clones and omits some. In the table there are some 60,000 clones, approximately 90% of which are singletons. Specimen: CD4+ or CD8+ T cells sorted from blood, collected in a trial of the OX40 agonist ivuxolimab. The source of these receptors is an adult with an advanced solid tumor such as melanoma, head and neck, liver or kidney cancer. CDR3s include the opening cysteine and the closing phenylalanine or tryptophan. Each record gives: clone size, V gene, J gene, D gene, CDR3 protein, CDR3 DNA. The D gene is left open where the match is weak. Only part of the rows carry a size: once, few, many, or a class if the clone is expanded.

size: -; V: TRBV19; J: TRBJ2-7; D: -; CDR3: CASSIDPGTDEQYF; DNA: TGTGCCAGTAGTATAGACCCGGGAACGGACGAGCAGTACTTC
size: -; V: TRBV19; J: TRBJ1-2; D: TRBD1; CDR3: CASSRDRGPGGYGYTF; DNA: TGTGCCAGTAGCCGGGACAGGGGACCCGGGGGATATGGCTACACCTTC
size: once; V: TRBV19; J: TRBJ1-2; D: TRBD1; CDR3: CASNSGGLNYGYTF; DNA: TGTGCCAGTAACTCAGGGGGGCTTAACTATGGCTACACCTTC
size: -; V: TRBV9; J: TRBJ1-6; D: -; CDR3: CASGAPDYNSPLHF; DNA: TGTGCCAGTGGAGCCCCGGACTATAATTCACCCCTCCACTTT
size: -; V: TRBV30; J: TRBJ1-1; D: TRBD1; CDR3: CASGQPMNTEAFF; DNA: TGTGCCTCGGGACAGCCTATGAACACTGAAGCTTTCTTT
size: -; V: TRBV27; J: TRBJ1-6; D: -; CDR3: CASSLRFNSPLHF; DNA: TGTGCCAGCAGTTTAAGGTTTAATTCACCCCTCCACTTT
size: -; V: TRBV18; J: TRBJ2-7; D: -; CDR3: CASSPLQTYEQYF; DNA: TGTGCCAGCTCACCCTTACAGACCTACGAGCAGTACTTC
size: -; V: TRBV7-9; J: TRBJ2-1; D: TRBD2; CDR3: CASSFAGGEQFF; DNA: TGTGCCAGCAGCTTTGCGGGGGGTGAGCAGTTCTTC
size: -; V: TRBV19; J: TRBJ2-5; D: TRBD2; CDR3: CASSAGVRETQYF; DNA: TGTGCCAGTAGCGCGGGGGTAAGAGAGACCCAGTACTTC
size: -; V: TRBV25-1; J: TRBJ2-7; D: -; CDR3: CASIEKYEQYF; DNA: TGTGCCTCAATAGAAAAATACGAGCAGTACTTC
size: -; V: TRBV4-3; J: TRBJ2-7; D: -; CDR3: CASSQERFGGYEQYF; DNA: TGCGCCAGCAGCCAAGAAAGGTTTGGGGGCTACGAGCAGTACTTC
size: -; V: TRBV5-1; J: TRBJ2-2; D: -; CDR3: CASSPSQRGTGELFF; DNA: TGCGCCAGCAGCCCGAGCCAGCGAGGCACCGGGGAGCTGTTTTTT
size: -; V: TRBV6-5; J: TRBJ1-5; D: -; CDR3: CASSYSKDTGYFF; DNA: TGTGCCAGCAGTTACTCCAAGGACACAGGGTACTTTTTT